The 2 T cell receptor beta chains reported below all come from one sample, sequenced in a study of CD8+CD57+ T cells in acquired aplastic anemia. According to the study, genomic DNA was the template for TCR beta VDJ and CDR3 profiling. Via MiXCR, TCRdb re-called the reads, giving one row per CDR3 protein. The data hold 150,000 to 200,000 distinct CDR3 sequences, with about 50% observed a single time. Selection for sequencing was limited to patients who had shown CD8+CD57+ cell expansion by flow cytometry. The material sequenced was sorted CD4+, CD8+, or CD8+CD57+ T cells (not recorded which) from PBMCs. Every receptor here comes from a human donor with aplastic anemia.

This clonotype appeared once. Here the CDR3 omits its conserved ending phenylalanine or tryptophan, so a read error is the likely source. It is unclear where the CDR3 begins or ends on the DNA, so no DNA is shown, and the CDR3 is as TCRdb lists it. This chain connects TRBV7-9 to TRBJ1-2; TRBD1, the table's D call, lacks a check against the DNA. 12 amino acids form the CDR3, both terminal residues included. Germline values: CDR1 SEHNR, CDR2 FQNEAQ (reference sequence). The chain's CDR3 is CASSLGSGQFFL.

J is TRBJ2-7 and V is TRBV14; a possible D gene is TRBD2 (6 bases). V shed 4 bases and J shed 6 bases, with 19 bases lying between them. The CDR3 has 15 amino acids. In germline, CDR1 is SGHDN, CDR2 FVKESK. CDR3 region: CASSPRTGGIGEQYF. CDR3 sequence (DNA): TGTGCCAGCAGCCCGAGGACGGGCGGGATCGGCGAGCAGTACTTC. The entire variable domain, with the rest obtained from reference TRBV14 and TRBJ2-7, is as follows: EAGVTQFPSHSVIEKGQTVTLRCDPISGHDNLYWYRRVMGKEIKFLLHFVKESKQDESGMPNNRFLAERTGGTYSTLKVQPAELEDSGVYFCASSPRTGGIGEQYFGPGTRLTVT.